This TCR beta chain was obtained from a study of molecular identifiers for immune sequencing clone quantification. Points from the study as a whole: The sizes of highly expanded clones could be underestimated when identical TCR molecules share a barcode.

V lost 6 bases, J lost 1 base, and 12 bases lay in between. CDR3 length equals 14 residues. Looked up from germline, CDR1 is GTSNPN and CDR2 is SVGIG (reference sequence). This clonotype occurred many times. No antigen is known for it. Preparation of the bulk TCR libraries relied on previously described methods and listed TCR primers. In TCRdb, the PCR reads were re-called with MiXCR into one record per CDR3 protein. The table has 85,000 to 95,000 distinct CDR3 sequences, under 20% seen once; the top ten hold 0.85%. The receptor was derived from a human donor in good health. Some libraries in this study had Jurkat cell RNA spiked in. V and J are TRBV30 and TRBJ2-2; D might be TRBD1 (5 bases). The sample comprised naive CD8+ T cells from blood, with Jurkat cell RNA spiked in. Stated subset: FACS-sorted CD8+CD4-CCR7+CD45RA+ naive T cells. This CDR3 is CACELGQNTGELFF. In DNA form, the CDR3 reads TGTGCCTGCGAATTGGGGCAGAACACCGGGGAGCTGTTTTTT.